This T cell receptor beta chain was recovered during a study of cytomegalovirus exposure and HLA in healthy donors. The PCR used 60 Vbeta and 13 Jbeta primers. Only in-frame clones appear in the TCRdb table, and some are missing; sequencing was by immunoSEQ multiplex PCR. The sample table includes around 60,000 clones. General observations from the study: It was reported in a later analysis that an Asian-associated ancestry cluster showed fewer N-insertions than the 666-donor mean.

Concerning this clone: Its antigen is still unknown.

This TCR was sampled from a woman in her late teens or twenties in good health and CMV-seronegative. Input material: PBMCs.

The CDR3 loop reads CASSIREFTGELFF. CDR3 DNA sequence: TGTGCCAGTAGTATCCGGGAGTTCACCGGGGAGCTGTTTTTT. This chain joins TRBV19 and TRBJ2-2, with a tentative D call TRBD2 (6 bases). Germline V gene data show CDR1 as LNHDA and CDR2 as SQIVND (reference sequence). Trimming shortened V by 3 bases and J by 4 bases, and 9 bases separated the two germline ends. The CDR3 is 14 amino acids.